This TCR beta chain emerged from a study of technical replicates of blood from a few donors. The table lists this clone with a count of one. This table comes from immunoSEQ multiplex PCR, and its TCRdb copy is limited to in-frame clones, with some not included. The sample has 60,000 to 80,000 clones, 92% seen once. This TCR derives from a human donor in good health. Sequenced input: T cells isolated from PBMCs.

The CDR3 region has the DNA TGTGCCAGCTCACCGGGACAGGGTAACGCAGATACGCAGTATTTT. It specifies CASSPGQGNADTQYF. The rearrangement uses TRBV18 and TRBJ2-3; 9 nucleotides align to TRBD1. Germline loops: CDR1 KGHSH, CDR2 LQKENI. J gave up 4 bases and V 3 bases, and 5 bases lay outside the gene matches. The CDR3 loop spans 15 amino acids.